This T cell receptor (beta chain) comes out of a study of blood T cells in healthy people across ages. Study-wide results and caveats: Per million T cells, TCR beta diversity dropped roughly linearly as age increased. In long-lived donors, naive CD4+ cell counts and diversity exceeded those of aged donors.

Primed by a sample-barcoded 5' primer and a J-beta primer mix, a second PCR proceeded for 7 to 11 cycles. TCRdb called the 5' RACE reads again in MiXCR, with one record for every CDR3 protein. Here the sample spans approximately 1.5 million distinct CDR3 sequences, about 42% being singletons. Drawing of peripheral blood yielded roughly 9.8 milliliters from each donor. This clonotype was observed at least ten times. The antigen is undetermined. Germline CDR1 SGHVS, CDR2 FQNEAQ. This CDR3 is built from 15 residues. J lost 6 bases, V lost 5 bases, and 9 bases had no gene match. This rearrangement joins TRBV7-8 to TRBJ1-5; TRBD1 matches 8 bases. The TCR originated in a woman in her late teens or twenties in good health. The sample was blood. CDR3 coding DNA: TGTGCCAGCAGCAAGGACAGGGATCTGTCTCAGCCCCAGCATTTT. Protein: CASSKDRDLSQPQHF.